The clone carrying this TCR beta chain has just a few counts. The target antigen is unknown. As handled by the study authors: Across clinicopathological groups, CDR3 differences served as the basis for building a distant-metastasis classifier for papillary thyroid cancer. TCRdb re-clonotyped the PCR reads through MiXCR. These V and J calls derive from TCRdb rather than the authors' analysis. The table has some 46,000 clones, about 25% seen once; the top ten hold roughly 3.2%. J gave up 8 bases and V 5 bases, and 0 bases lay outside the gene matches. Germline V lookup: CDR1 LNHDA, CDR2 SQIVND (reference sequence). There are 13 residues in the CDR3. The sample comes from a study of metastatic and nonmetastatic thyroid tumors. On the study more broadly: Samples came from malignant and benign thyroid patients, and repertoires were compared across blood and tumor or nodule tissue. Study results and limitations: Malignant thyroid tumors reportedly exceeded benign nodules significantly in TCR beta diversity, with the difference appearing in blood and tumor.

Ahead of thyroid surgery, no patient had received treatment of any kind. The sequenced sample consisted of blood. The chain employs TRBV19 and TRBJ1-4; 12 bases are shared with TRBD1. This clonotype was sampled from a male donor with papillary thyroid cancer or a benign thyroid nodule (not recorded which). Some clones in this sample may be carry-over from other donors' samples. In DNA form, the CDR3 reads TGTGCCAGTAGTGGGACAGGGGGCGAAAAACTGTTTTTT. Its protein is CASSGTGGEKLFF.